These 28 T cell receptor beta chains share one sample of origin, sequenced in a study of blood T cell repertoires in COVID-19. Data came from immunoSEQ multiplex PCR; TCRdb stores just in-frame clones and leaves some out. The sample shows roughly 97,000 clones, around 87% of them seen only once. The specimen sequenced was peripheral blood. The source of these receptors is a human donor in a cohort sampled during active COVID-19.

The chain uses TRBV9 and TRBJ2-5; tentatively, D is TRBD1 (6 bases). Per germline, CDR1 SGDLS and CDR2 YYNGEE. The CDR3 is 16 amino acids. The germline V and J ends were trimmed by 4 bases and 4 bases, with 20 bases remaining between them. The CDR3, as DNA: TGTGCCAGCAGCCCCAGTGGGGGCGGGTCAGGAGAGACCCAGTACTTC. Its translation: CASSPSGGGSGETQYF. The full variable domain, completed using reference TRBV9 and TRBJ2-5, is DSGVTQTPKHLITATGQRVTLRCSPRSGDLSVYWYQQSLDQGLQFLIQYYNGEERAKGNILERFSAQQFPDLHSELNLSSLELGDSALYFCASSPSGGGSGETQYFGPGTRLLVL.

The chain has TRBV2 and TRBJ2-1; 10 bases align to TRBD2. Germline V gene data show CDR1 as SNHLY and CDR2 as FYNNEI. J was trimmed by 0 bases and V by 6 bases; bases with no gene match: 5. The CDR3 is 16 residues long. DNA for the CDR3: TGTGCCAGCAGGCTTCTAGCGGGAGACTCCTACAATGAGCAGTTCTTC. It codes for CASRLLAGDSYNEQFF.

V and J are TRBV29-1 and TRBJ2-7; TRBD2 matches 10 bases. V shed 3 bases and J 1 base; nucleotides not matched to a gene: 9. The CDR3 sequence is 16 residues long. Germline V gives CDR1 SQVTM, CDR2 ANQGSEA. CDR3 sequence: CSVEDTGTSESYEQYF. CDR3 DNA: TGCAGCGTTGAGGACACCGGGACTAGCGAGTCCTACGAGCAGTACTTC.

The chain carries TRBV5-5 and TRBJ1-2; 10 nucleotides match TRBD1. The CDR3 consists of 15 residues. Germline CDR1 reads SGHKS; CDR2 reads YYEKEE (reference sequence). J lost 7 bases, V lost 4 bases, and 10 bases had no gene match. As DNA, the CDR3 is TGTGCCAGCAGCCTCGGGACAGGGGAGTCGAGTGGCTACACCTTC. Amino acids: CASSLGTGESSGYTF.

The V and J genes are TRBV19 and TRBJ1-5; D remains ambiguous. The germline V and J ends were trimmed by 5 bases and 5 bases, with 7 bases remaining between them. This CDR3 has 12 residues. CDR1 is LNHDA and CDR2 is SQIVND in the germline V gene (reference sequence). The CDR3 DNA reads as TGTGCCAGTAGTTTTAGTGATCAGCCCCAGCATTTT. Translated, it gives CASSFSDQPQHF.

This chain uses TRBV7-8 with TRBJ1-2; TRBD1 might be the D (5 bases). Trimming shortened V by 1 base and J by 0 bases, and 15 bases separated the two germline ends. The CDR3 is 17 amino acids. In germline, CDR1 is SGHVS, CDR2 FQNEAQ. CDR3 residues: CASSLVRTGVTNYGYTF. The DNA of the CDR3 is TGTGCCAGCAGCTTAGTACGGACGGGGGTGACTAACTATGGCTACACCTTC.

The chain carries TRBV28 and TRBJ2-2; tentative D call: TRBD1 (7 bases). Trimming shortened V by 6 bases and J by 4 bases, and 15 bases separated the two germline ends. Germline CDR1 is MDHEN and CDR2 is SYDVKM. The CDR3 consists of 15 residues. The CDR3 here is CASRTGTAGTGELFF. The CDR3 DNA sequence: TGTGCCAGCAGAACAGGGACAGCGGGCACCGGGGAGCTGTTTTTT.

The CDR3 reads CASSLNQRNTIYF. In DNA form, the CDR3 reads TGTGCCAGCAGCTTAAATCAGAGAAACACCATATATTTT. This sequence joins TRBV13 and TRBJ1-3; D remains unclear. Germline CDR1 is PRHDT and CDR2 is FYEKMQ (reference sequence). This CDR3 has 13 amino acids. Trimming took off 2 bases at V and 5 bases at J, with 7 bases between the two ends.

The genes are TRBV28 and TRBJ2-3; 8 positions match TRBD2. Germline values: CDR1 MDHEN, CDR2 SYDVKM. V dropped 5 bases and J dropped 5; count of bases not matched to a gene: 3. This CDR3 comprises 13 residues. CDR3 bases: TGTGCCAGCAGTCCGACTAGCGAAGATACGCAGTATTTT. It specifies CASSPTSEDTQYF.

The chain joins TRBV6-5 to TRBJ2-7; D possibly corresponds to TRBD1 (7 bases). V dropped 2 bases and J dropped 4 bases, with 15 bases sitting between them. The CDR3 loop spans 15 amino acids. Germline CDR1 and CDR2: MNHEY and SVGAGI. This CDR3 reads CASSYDRAAGYEQYF. In DNA, the CDR3 is TGTGCCAGCAGTTACGACAGGGCGGCGGGGTACGAGCAGTACTTC.

The chain is built from TRBV19 and TRBJ2-3, with 7 bases matching TRBD2. Germline V gene sequence: CDR1 LNHDA, CDR2 SQIVND (reference sequence). The CDR3 is made up of 16 amino acids. Unmatched junction bases numbered 9, after V lost 6 bases and J lost 0 bases. The CDR3 spells CASSATLALSTDTQYF. The CDR3 region has the DNA TGTGCCAGTAGCGCGACACTAGCGCTCAGCACAGATACGCAGTATTTT.

The J gene is TRBJ1-5, the V gene TRBV7-8; 8 bases fit TRBD1. Looked up from germline, CDR1 is SGHVS and CDR2 is FQNEAQ. V lost 1 base to trimming and J lost 6 bases; unmatched junction nucleotides: 5. The CDR3 spans 15 residues. The CDR3 sequence: CASSLGQGASQPQHF. DNA for the CDR3: TGTGCCAGCAGCTTAGGGCAGGGGGCGAGTCAGCCCCAGCATTTT.

This rearrangement joins TRBV24-1 to TRBJ2-1; 8 positions agree with TRBD2. This CDR3 contains 16 residues. Looked up from germline, CDR1 is KGHDR and CDR2 is SFDVKD. V was clipped by 5 bases and J by 2 bases; unmatched bases: 7. The CDR3 nucleotides read TGTGCCACCAGTGTAAGCGGGAGTAGGACCTACAATGAGCAGTTCTTC. This codes for CATSVSGSRTYNEQFF.

The chain links TRBV5-4 to TRBJ2-7; TRBD2 agrees at 14 bases. This CDR3 comprises 15 residues. V was pared by 3 bases and J by 7 bases, with 6 bases of the junction left unmatched. Germline CDR1 and CDR2: SGHNT and YYREEE (reference sequence). CDR3 nucleotides: TGTGCCAGCAGCTGGGGACTAGCGGGAGCCGAGGAGCAGTACTTC. This gives the protein CASSWGLAGAEEQYF.

In its sample, this clone was seen once. The rearrangement uses TRBV10-3 and TRBJ2-3; 10 nucleotides match TRBD1. The CDR3 has 16 residues. Unmatched junction bases numbered 6, after V lost 5 bases and J lost 1 base. CDR1 is ENHRY, CDR2 SYGVKD, per germline. DNA for the CDR3: TGTGCCATCAGTACCTCCGGGACAGGGGGCACAGATACGCAGTATTTT. Protein sequence: CAISTSGTGGTDTQYF.

This clone has only one observation. V usage is TRBV12-5 and J usage is TRBJ2-1; D gene unclear. The CDR3 contains 11 residues. Trimming removed 8 bases at V and 4 bases at J, with 6 bases between. Germline CDR1 reads LGHNT; CDR2 reads FRNRAP. DNA of the CDR3: TGTGCTAGTACATATTACAATGAGCAGTTCTTC. This gives the protein CASTYYNEQFF.

The chain employs TRBV29-1 and TRBJ2-1; D is undetermined. CDR3 size: 12 residues. Germline lookup yields CDR1 SQVTM and CDR2 ANQGSEA. Trimming cost V 1 base and J 4 bases, with 5 bases left between them. The CDR3, as DNA: TGCAGCGTTGAAGGTTATTACAATGAGCAGTTCTTC. Translation gives CSVEGYYNEQFF.

This chain connects TRBV7-6 to TRBJ2-5; 8 bases fit TRBD1. J gave up 1 base and V 5 bases, and 6 bases lay outside the gene matches. Per the germline V gene, CDR1 is SGHVS and CDR2 is FNYEAQ. The CDR3 sequence is 15 residues long. In nucleotides, the CDR3 is TGTGCCAGCAGCCTGGGGACAGGCCCCCAAGAGACCCAGTACTTC. Translated, it gives CASSLGTGPQETQYF.

This clone was recorded once. V is TRBV6-5 and J is TRBJ1-1; the D gene is possibly TRBD1 (5 bases). Germline CDR1 MNHEY, CDR2 SVGAGI. This CDR3 has 14 residues. V was cut by 3 bases and J by 0 bases, with 8 bases left in between. The CDR3 region is CASSYGDLNTEAFF. In DNA, the CDR3 is TGTGCCAGCAGTTATGGGGACTTGAACACTGAAGCTTTCTTT.

The J gene is TRBJ2-7, the V gene TRBV27, with 14 bases matching TRBD2. Per the germline V gene, CDR1 is MNHEY and CDR2 is SMNVEV (reference sequence). Trimming cost V 6 bases and J 2 bases; bases outside gene matches: 9. The CDR3 loop spans 17 amino acids. CDR3 in DNA: TGTGCCAGCAGCTACGGGACTAGCGGGAGTCCTGCCTACGAGCAGTACTTC. It encodes CASSYGTSGSPAYEQYF.

The chain joins TRBV3-1 (or the pseudogene TRBV3-2) to TRBJ1-1; tentatively, D is TRBD1 (6 bases). Per the germline V gene, CDR1 is LGHDT and CDR2 is YNNKEL (reference sequence). With 6 bases removed from V and 1 base from J, the gap between germline ends came to 12 bases. The CDR3 is made up of 14 amino acids. CDR3 nucleotides: TGTGCCAGCAGTGGGGGCGGACGGAACACTGAAGCTTTCTTT. Translated, it gives CASSGGGRNTEAFF.

The J gene is TRBJ1-4, the V gene TRBV18; 7 bases align to TRBD1. The germline gives CDR1 KGHSH, CDR2 LQKENI. V gave up 5 bases and J gave up 8 bases; unmatched junction bases: 8. The CDR3 consists of 14 residues. Here the CDR3 reads CASSKGQNGEKLFF. DNA of the CDR3: TGTGCCAGCTCAAAGGGACAGAACGGGGAAAAACTGTTTTTT.

This clone was counted once. The chain recombines TRBV5-1 with TRBJ2-5, with 8 nucleotides matching TRBD2. This CDR3 has 15 amino acids. With V trimmed by 2 bases and J by 4 bases, 7 bases remained unmatched. CDR1 is SGHRS, CDR2 YFSETQ, per germline. CDR3 bases: TGCGCCAGCAGCTTCGGGACTAGTGCTCGAGAGACCCAGTACTTC. Translation gives CASSFGTSARETQYF.

V is TRBV5-1 and J is TRBJ2-1; D gene unclear. The CDR3 is made up of 12 amino acids. Deletions cut 0 bases from V and 10 bases from J, with 8 bases between. Germline V gives CDR1 SGHRS, CDR2 YFSETQ. The CDR3 is CASSLGPEEQFF. Here the CDR3 DNA reads TGCGCCAGCAGCTTGGGCCCCGAGGAGCAGTTCTTC. The whole variable domain, remainder taken from reference TRBV5-1 and TRBJ2-1, is KAGVTQTPRYLIKTRGQQVTLSCSPISGHRSVSWYQQTPGQGLQFLFEYFSETQRNKGNFPGRFSGRQFSNSRSEMNVSTLELGDSALYLCASSLGPEEQFFGPGTRLTVL.

This clone appeared once. This chain uses TRBV6-2 or TRBV6-3 with TRBJ1-2; D may be TRBD1 (6 bases). The CDR3 is made up of 15 amino acids. CDR1 is MNHEY, CDR2 SVGEGT, per germline. Trimming pared 4 bases from V and 8 bases from J, leaving 20 bases between. The CDR3 sequence is CASSSVRGRTGGYTF. CDR3 bases: TGTGCCAGCAGTTCGGTCCGTGGGAGAACAGGGGGCTACACCTTC.

The DNA for the CDR3 is TGTGCCAGCAGCTTAGCCCCCGGGACTAGCGGGAGGGCAACAGATACGCAGTATTTT. Amino acids: CASSLAPGTSGRATDTQYF. The J gene is TRBJ2-3, the V gene TRBV7-6, with TRBD2 identical over 16 bases. V trimming: 0 bases; J trimming: 3 bases; junction bases outside the gene matches: 6. The CDR3 contains 19 residues. The germline V gene has CDR1 SGHVS and CDR2 FNYEAQ.

Only one count was recorded for this clone. V gene TRBV4-2 combines with J gene TRBJ1-2, with TRBD1 matching over 7 bases. Germline V gene sequence: CDR1 LGHNA, CDR2 YNFKEQ. The trim removed 2 bases at V and 2 bases at J, leaving 20 bases unmatched. The CDR3 has 20 residues. The CDR3 bases are TGTGCCAGCAGCCAAACCCTCGGGGACAGCTTTATGACACTGAACTATGGCTACACCTTC. It encodes CASSQTLGDSFMTLNYGYTF.

The V call is TRBV5-6, the J call TRBJ1-5; possible D gene TRBD1, 5 bases. The CDR3 loop spans 14 amino acids. The V end lost 4 bases, the J end lost 6 bases, and 14 bases lay between the germline ends. Germline CDR1 reads SGHDT; CDR2 reads YYEEEE. CDR3 nucleotides: TGTGCCAGCAGCCGTCGGAGGGGAGCTCAGCCCCAGCATTTT. Translated, it gives CASSRRRGAQPQHF.